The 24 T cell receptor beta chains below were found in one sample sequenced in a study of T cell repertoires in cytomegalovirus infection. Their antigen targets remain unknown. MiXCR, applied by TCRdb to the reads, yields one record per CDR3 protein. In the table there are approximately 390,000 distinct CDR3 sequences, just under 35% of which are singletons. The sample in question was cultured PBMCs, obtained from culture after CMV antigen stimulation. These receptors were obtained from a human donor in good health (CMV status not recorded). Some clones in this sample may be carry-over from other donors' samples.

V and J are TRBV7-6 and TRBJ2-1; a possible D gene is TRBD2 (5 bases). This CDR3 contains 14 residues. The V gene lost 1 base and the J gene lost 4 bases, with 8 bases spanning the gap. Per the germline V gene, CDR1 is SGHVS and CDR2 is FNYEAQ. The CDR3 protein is CASSLGLKYNEQFF. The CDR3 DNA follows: TGTGCCAGCAGCTTAGGACTAAAGTACAATGAGCAGTTCTTC.

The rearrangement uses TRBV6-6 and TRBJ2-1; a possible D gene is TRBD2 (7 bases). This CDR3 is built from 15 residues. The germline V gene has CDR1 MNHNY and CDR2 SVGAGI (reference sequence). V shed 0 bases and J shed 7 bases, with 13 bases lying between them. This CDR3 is CASSYSGGGGNEQFF. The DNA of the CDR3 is TGTGCCAGCAGTTACTCTGGGGGAGGGGGGAATGAGCAGTTCTTC.

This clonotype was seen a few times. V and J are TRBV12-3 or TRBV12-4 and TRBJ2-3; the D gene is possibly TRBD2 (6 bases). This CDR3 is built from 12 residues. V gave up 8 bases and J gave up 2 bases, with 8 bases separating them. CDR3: CASAGFTDTQYF. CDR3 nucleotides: TGTGCCAGCGCGGGATTCACAGATACGCAGTATTTT.

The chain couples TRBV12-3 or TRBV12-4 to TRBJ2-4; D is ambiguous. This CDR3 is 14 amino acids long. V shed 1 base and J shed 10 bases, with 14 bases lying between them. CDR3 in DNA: TGTGCCAGCAGTTTAGGCGGATCAAGTTGGATTCAGTACTTC. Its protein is CASSLGGSSWIQYF.

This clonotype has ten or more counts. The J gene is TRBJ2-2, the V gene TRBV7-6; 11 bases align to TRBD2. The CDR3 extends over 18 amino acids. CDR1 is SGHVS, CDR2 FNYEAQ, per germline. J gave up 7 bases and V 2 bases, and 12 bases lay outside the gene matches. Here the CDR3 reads CASSLLSSGRLSSGELFF. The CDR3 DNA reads TGTGCCAGCAGCTTACTATCTAGCGGGAGGTTAAGCAGCGGGGAGCTGTTTTTT.

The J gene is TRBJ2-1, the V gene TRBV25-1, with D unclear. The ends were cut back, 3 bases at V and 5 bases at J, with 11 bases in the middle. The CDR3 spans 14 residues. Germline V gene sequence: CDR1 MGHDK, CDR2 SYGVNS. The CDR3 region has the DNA TGTGCCAGCAGTGACAGGTCGCGGAACAATGAGCAGTTCTTC. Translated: CASSDRSRNNEQFF. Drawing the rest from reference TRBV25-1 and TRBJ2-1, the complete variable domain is EADIYQTPRYLVIGTGKKITLECSQTMGHDKMYWYQQDPGMELHLIHYSYGVNSTEKGDLSSESTVSRIRTEHFPLTLESARPSHTSQYLCASSDRSRNNEQFFGPGTRLTVL.

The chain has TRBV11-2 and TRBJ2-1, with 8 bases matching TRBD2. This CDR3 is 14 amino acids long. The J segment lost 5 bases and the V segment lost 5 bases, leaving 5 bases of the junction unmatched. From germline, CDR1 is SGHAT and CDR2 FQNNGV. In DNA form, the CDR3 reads TGTGCCAGCAGCAAGGGACTAGTGGACAATGAGCAGTTCTTC. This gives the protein CASSKGLVDNEQFF.

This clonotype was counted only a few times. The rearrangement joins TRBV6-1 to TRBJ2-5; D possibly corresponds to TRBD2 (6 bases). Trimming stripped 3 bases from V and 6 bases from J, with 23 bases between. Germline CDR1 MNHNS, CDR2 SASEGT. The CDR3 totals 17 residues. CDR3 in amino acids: CASSDSFQTSLRKTQYF. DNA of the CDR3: TGTGCCAGCAGTGACAGTTTTCAAACTAGCTTGCGGAAGACCCAGTACTTC.

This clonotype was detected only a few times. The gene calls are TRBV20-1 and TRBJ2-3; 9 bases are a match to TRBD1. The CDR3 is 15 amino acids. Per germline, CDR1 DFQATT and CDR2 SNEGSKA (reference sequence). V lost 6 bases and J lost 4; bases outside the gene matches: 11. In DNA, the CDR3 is TGCAGTGCAACCCCGGGACAGGGACCCTCAGATACGCAGTATTTT. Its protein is CSATPGQGPSDTQYF.

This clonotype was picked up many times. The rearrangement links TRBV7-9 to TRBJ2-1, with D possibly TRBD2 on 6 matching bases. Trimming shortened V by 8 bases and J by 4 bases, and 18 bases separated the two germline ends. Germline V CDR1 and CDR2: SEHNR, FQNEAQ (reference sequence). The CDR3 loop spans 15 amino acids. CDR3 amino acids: CASVVAGSIYNEQFF. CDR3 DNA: TGTGCCAGCGTGGTGGCGGGATCTATATACAATGAGCAGTTCTTC.

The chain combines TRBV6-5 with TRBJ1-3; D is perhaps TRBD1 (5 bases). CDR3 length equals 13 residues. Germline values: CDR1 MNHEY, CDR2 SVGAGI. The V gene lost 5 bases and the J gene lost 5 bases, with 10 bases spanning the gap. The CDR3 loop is CASSGDSRNTIYF. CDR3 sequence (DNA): TGTGCCAGCAGTGGAGACAGCCGAAACACCATATATTTT.

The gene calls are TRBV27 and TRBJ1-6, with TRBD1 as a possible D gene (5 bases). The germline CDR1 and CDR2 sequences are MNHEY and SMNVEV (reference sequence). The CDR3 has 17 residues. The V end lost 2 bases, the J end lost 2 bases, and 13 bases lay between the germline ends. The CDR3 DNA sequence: TGTGCCAGCAGTTTAAAGAAAGGGGCTACCTATAATTCACCCCTCCACTTT. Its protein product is CASSLKKGATYNSPLHF.

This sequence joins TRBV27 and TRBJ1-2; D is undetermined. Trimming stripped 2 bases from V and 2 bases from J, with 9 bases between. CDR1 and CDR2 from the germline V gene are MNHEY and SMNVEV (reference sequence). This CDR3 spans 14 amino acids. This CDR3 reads CASSLMLGNYGYTF. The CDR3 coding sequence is TGTGCCAGCAGTTTAATGCTAGGGAACTATGGCTACACCTTC.

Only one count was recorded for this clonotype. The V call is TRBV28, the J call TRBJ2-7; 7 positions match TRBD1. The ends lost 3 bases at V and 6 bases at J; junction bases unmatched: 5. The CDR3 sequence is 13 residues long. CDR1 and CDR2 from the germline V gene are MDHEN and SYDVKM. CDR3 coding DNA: TGTGCCAGCAGTTTGAGGGGGCTGGGCGAGCAGTACTTC. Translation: CASSLRGLGEQYF.

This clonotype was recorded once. The CDR3: CASTPSFSPGELFF. CDR3 nucleotide sequence: TGTGCCAGTACCCCCTCATTTAGTCCCGGGGAGCTGTTTTTT. J is TRBJ2-2 and V is TRBV19; D is unclear. Germline V gene lookup returns CDR1 LNHDA and CDR2 SQIVND (reference sequence). The CDR3 has 14 residues. Trimming removed 7 bases from V and 6 bases from J, with 15 bases in between. Together with reference TRBV19 and TRBJ2-2, the CDR3 gives the full variable domain: DGGITQSPKYLFRKEGQNVTLSCEQNLNHDAMYWYRQDPGQGLRLIYYSQIVNDFQKGDIAEGYSVSREKKESFPLTVTSAQKNPTAFYLCASTPSFSPGELFFGEGSRLTVL.

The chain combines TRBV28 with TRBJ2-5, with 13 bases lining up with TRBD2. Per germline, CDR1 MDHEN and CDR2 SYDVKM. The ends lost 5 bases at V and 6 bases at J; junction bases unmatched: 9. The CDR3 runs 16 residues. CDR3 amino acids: CASSLGLAGDRKTQYF. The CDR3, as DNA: TGTGCCAGCAGTCTAGGACTAGCGGGAGATAGGAAGACCCAGTACTTC. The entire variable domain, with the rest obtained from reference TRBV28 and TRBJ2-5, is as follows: DVKVTQSSRYLVKRTGEKVFLECVQDMDHENMFWYRQDPGLGLRLIYFSYDVKMKEKGDIPEGYSVSREKKERFSLILESASTNQTSMYLCASSLGLAGDRKTQYFGPGTRLLVL.

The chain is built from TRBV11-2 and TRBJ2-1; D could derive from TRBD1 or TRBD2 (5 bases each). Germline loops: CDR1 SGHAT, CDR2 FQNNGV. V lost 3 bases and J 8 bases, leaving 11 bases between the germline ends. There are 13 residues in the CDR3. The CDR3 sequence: CASSFVRGHEQFF. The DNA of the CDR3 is TGTGCCAGCAGCTTTGTTCGGGGCCATGAGCAGTTCTTC.

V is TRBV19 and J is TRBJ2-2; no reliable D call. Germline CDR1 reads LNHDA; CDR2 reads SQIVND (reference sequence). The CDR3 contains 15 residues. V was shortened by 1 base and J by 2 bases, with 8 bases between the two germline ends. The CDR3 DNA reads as TGTGCCAGTAGTATAGTTTGGGCAAACACCGGGGAGCTGTTTTTT. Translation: CASSIVWANTGELFF.

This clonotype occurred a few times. CDR3 protein: CASSQEQTSGKEKLFF. The CDR3 DNA sequence: TGCGCCAGCAGCCAAGAACAGACGTCTGGGAAGGAAAAACTGTTTTTT. The V call is TRBV4-1, the J call TRBJ1-4; D gene unclear. Trimming removed 0 bases at V and 8 bases at J, with 16 bases between. CDR3 length: 16 residues. Germline CDR1 MGHRA, CDR2 YSYEKL.

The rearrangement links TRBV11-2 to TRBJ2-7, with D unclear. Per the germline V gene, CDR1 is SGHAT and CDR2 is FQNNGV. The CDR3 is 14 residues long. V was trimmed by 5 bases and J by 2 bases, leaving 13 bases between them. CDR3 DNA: TGTGCCAGCAGCATCCTGGCCGGTCCCTACGAGCAGTACGTC. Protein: CASSILAGPYEQYV.

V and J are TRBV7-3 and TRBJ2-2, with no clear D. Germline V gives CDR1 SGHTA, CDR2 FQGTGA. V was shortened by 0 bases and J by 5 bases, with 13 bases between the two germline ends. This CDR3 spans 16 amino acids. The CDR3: CASSLTGGMGTGELFF. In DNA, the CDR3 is TGTGCCAGCAGCTTAACGGGCGGTATGGGTACCGGGGAGCTGTTTTTT.

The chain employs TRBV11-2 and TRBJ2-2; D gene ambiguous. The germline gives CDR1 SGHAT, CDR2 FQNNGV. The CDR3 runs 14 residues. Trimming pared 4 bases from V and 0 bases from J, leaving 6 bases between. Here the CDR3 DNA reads TGTGCCAGCAGCTCGCGTGCGAACACCGGGGAGCTGTTTTTT. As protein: CASSSRANTGELFF.

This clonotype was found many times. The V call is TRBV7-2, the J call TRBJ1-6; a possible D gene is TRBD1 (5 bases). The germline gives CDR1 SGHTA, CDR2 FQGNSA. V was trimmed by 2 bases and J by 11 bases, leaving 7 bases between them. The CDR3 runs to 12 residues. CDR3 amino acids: CASSLTGTPLHF. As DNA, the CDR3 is TGTGCCAGCAGCTTAACAGGAACACCCCTCCACTTT.

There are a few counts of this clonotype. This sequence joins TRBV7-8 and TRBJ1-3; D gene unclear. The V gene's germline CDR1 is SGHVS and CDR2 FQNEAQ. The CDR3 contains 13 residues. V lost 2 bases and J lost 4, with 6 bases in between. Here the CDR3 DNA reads TGTGCCAGCAGCTTAAATGTGGGAAACACCATATATTTT. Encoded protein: CASSLNVGNTIYF.